The subject of this entry is one T cell receptor (beta chain). This specimen belongs to a study of cytomegalovirus exposure and HLA in healthy donors. Germline V lookup: CDR1 SGDLS, CDR2 YYNGEE. Trimming took 3 bases from V and 3 from J; bases not matched to a gene: 5. CDR3 size: 15 residues. The primer mix had 60 Vbeta and 13 Jbeta primers. This table comes from immunoSEQ multiplex PCR, and its TCRdb copy is limited to in-frame clones, with some not included. The data hold over 70,000 clones, with around 74% observed a single time. This chain uses TRBV9 with TRBJ1-5, with 8 positions matching TRBD1. Sequences were obtained from PBMCs. The sequence came from a human donor in good health. CDR3 in DNA: TGTGCCAGCAGCGCGACAGGGGATGTCAATCAGCCCCAGCATTTT. This sequence encodes CASSATGDVNQPQHF.